The next 22 T cell receptor beta chains were all read from a single sample in a study of T-cell reconstitution after alpha-beta-depleted transplantation in children. Preparation of the TCRbeta library was carried out with unique molecular identifiers. TCRdb reprocessed the PCR reads with MiXCR, giving one entry per CDR3 protein. The table shows around 130,000 distinct CDR3 sequences, with around 9.8% occurring only once. The specimen was PBMCs, mostly from graft donor cells, collected 180 days after TCRalphabeta/CD19-depleted stem cell transplant. These receptors were taken from a girl under three years old who had a stem cell transplant for combined immunodeficiency, so the T cells may come from the graft donor.

The rearrangement links TRBV29-1 to TRBJ2-3; 7 bases align to TRBD1. The germline V gene has CDR1 SQVTM and CDR2 ANQGSEA. Trimming took 1 base from V and 1 from J; bases not matched to a gene: 5. The CDR3 sequence is 15 residues long. DNA for the CDR3: TGCAGCGTTGAAGTACAGGGGTTGGGCACAGATACGCAGTATTTT. Protein: CSVEVQGLGTDTQYF.

This chain connects TRBV5-1 to TRBJ1-3, with D possibly TRBD1 on 5 matching bases. This CDR3 contains 16 residues. V shed 0 bases and J shed 0 bases, with 10 bases lying between them. Looked up from germline, CDR1 is SGHRS and CDR2 is YFSETQ. The CDR3 sequence: CASSLAGDLSGNTIYF. In DNA, the CDR3 is TGCGCCAGCAGCTTGGCCGGGGACCTCTCTGGAAACACCATATATTTT.

This clonotype was counted many times. The chain couples TRBV20-1 to TRBJ2-5; D might be TRBD1 (6 bases). The ends were cut back, 0 bases at V and 1 base at J, with 12 bases in the middle. This CDR3 has 15 residues. CDR1 is DFQATT, CDR2 SNEGSKA, per germline (reference sequence). In DNA form, the CDR3 reads TGCAGTGCTAGAGATCGTATACAGGGCCAAGAGACCCAGTACTTC. This sequence encodes CSARDRIQGQETQYF.

In this sample, this clonotype turned up a few times. CDR3 DNA: TGTGCCAGCAGCTTAGATGGACCTCCTTACGAGCAGTACTTC. The encoded protein is CASSLDGPPYEQYF. The chain is built from TRBV7-2 and TRBJ2-7; D remains unclear. The CDR3 totals 14 residues. The germline V and J ends were trimmed by 1 base and 4 bases, with 11 bases remaining between them. Looked up from germline, CDR1 is SGHTA and CDR2 is FQGNSA.

J is TRBJ1-5 and V is TRBV5-1; 7 bases agree with TRBD1. V trimming: 0 bases; J trimming: 7 bases; junction bases outside the gene matches: 7. Looked up from germline, CDR1 is SGHRS and CDR2 is YFSETQ. The length of the CDR3 is 15 residues. The CDR3 region is CASSLGTGKRQPQHF. The CDR3 DNA reads as TGCGCCAGCAGCTTGGGGACAGGCAAGAGGCAGCCCCAGCATTTT.

This chain joins TRBV20-1 and TRBJ2-7; D might be TRBD1 (5 bases). Looked up from germline, CDR1 is DFQATT and CDR2 is SNEGSKA (reference sequence). This CDR3 has 14 amino acids. Trimming cost V 0 bases and J 3 bases, with 12 bases left between them. As DNA, the CDR3 is TGCAGTGCTAGAGACGGTTACGACAGCTACGAGCAGTACTTC. This sequence encodes CSARDGYDSYEQYF.

Only a few counts were recorded for this clonotype. The V and J genes are TRBV7-3 and TRBJ1-1, with no clear D. V shed 2 bases and J shed 5 bases, with 15 bases lying between them. Per germline, CDR1 SGHTA and CDR2 FQGTGA. This CDR3 region has 15 residues. This CDR3 reads CASSLSAVTRTEAFF. The CDR3, as DNA: TGTGCCAGCAGCTTATCGGCAGTAACCCGAACTGAAGCTTTCTTT.

This clonotype has ten or more counts. J is TRBJ1-5 and V is TRBV12-5, with TRBD1 matching over 10 bases. This CDR3 contains 15 residues. V gave up 5 bases and J gave up 2 bases; unmatched junction bases: 3. CDR1 LGHNT and CDR2 FRNRAP come from the germline V gene. CDR3: CASGPGTGGNQPQHF. As DNA, the CDR3 is TGTGCTAGTGGTCCCGGGACAGGGGGCAATCAGCCCCAGCATTTT.

This clonotype was counted only a few times. V usage is TRBV20-1 and J usage is TRBJ2-2, with D possibly matching TRBD2 (7 bases). The CDR3 sequence is 15 residues long. Germline values: CDR1 DFQATT, CDR2 SNEGSKA (reference sequence). Trimming removed 6 bases from V and 0 bases from J, with 14 bases in between. CDR3 residues: CSALGGGPNTGELFF. CDR3 nucleotide sequence: TGCAGTGCCCTAGGCGGGGGCCCGAACACCGGGGAGCTGTTTTTT.

V and J are TRBV11-2 and TRBJ2-5; 13 nucleotides align to TRBD2. The germline gives CDR1 SGHAT, CDR2 FQNNGV. Trimming cost V 3 bases and J 0 bases; bases outside gene matches: 7. The CDR3 runs 18 residues. The CDR3 loop reads CASSFYKGLAGHQETQYF. The CDR3 bases are TGTGCCAGCAGCTTTTATAAGGGACTAGCGGGGCACCAAGAGACCCAGTACTTC. The full variable domain, in which reference TRBV11-2 and TRBJ2-5 provide the parts outside the CDR3, is EAGVAQSPRYKIIEKRQSVAFWCNPISGHATLYWYQQILGQGPKLLIQFQNNGVVDDSQLPKDRFSAERLKGVDSTLKIQPAKLEDSAVYLCASSFYKGLAGHQETQYFGPGTRLLVL.

This clonotype was seen only a few times. This chain connects TRBV20-1 to TRBJ2-1; the match to TRBD2 covers 9 bases. From germline, CDR1 is DFQATT and CDR2 SNEGSKA (reference sequence). V lost 3 bases and J lost 3; bases outside the gene matches: 3. This CDR3 has 14 residues. CDR3 DNA sequence: TGCAGTGCTAGGCGGGGGGGGCTCTACAATGAGCAGTTCTTC. It yields the protein CSARRGGLYNEQFF.

This clonotype showed up just a few times. The chain joins TRBV5-5 to TRBJ2-1; the match to TRBD2 covers 13 bases. J was trimmed by 6 bases and V by 4 bases; bases with no gene match: 1. This CDR3 is 14 amino acids long. Per the germline V gene, CDR1 is SGHKS and CDR2 is YYEKEE (reference sequence). The CDR3 reads CASSRTSGSNEQFF. DNA of the CDR3: TGTGCCAGCAGCCGGACTAGCGGGAGCAATGAGCAGTTCTTC.

This clonotype showed up many times. The chain links TRBV27 to TRBJ2-7; 8 nucleotides agree with TRBD2. V lost 2 bases to trimming and J lost 0 bases; unmatched junction nucleotides: 3. Germline lookup yields CDR1 MNHEY and CDR2 SMNVEV (reference sequence). CDR3 length: 15 amino acids. The CDR3 DNA follows: TGTGCCAGCAGTTTACGCGGGGGGCACTCCTACGAGCAGTACTTC. Protein sequence: CASSLRGGHSYEQYF.

This clonotype was seen a few times. The rearrangement joins TRBV7-6 to TRBJ2-5; weak D call: TRBD2 (5 bases). V lost 1 base and J lost 7, with 10 bases in between. Germline CDR1 reads SGHVS; CDR2 reads FNYEAQ. This CDR3 is 13 amino acids long. This CDR3 reads CASSLDTRGTQYF. In DNA form, the CDR3 reads TGTGCCAGCAGCTTAGACACTCGGGGGACCCAGTACTTC.

The chain joins TRBV3-1 to TRBJ1-1, with 8 bases matching TRBD1. The germline V gene encodes CDR1 LGHDT and CDR2 YNNKEL (reference sequence). The V gene end was trimmed by 0 bases and the J gene end by 11 bases; junction bases not matched to a gene: 8. The CDR3 runs 14 residues. This CDR3 is CASSQESGGAGAFF. In nucleotides, the CDR3 is TGTGCCAGCAGCCAAGAGTCAGGGGGCGCGGGGGCTTTCTTT. The full variable domain, with the rest looked up from reference TRBV3-1 and TRBJ1-1, is DTAVSQTPKYLVTQMGNDKSIKCEQNLGHDTMYWYKQDSKKFLKIMFSYNNKELIINETVPNRFSPKSPDKAHLNLHINSLELGDSAVYFCASSQESGGAGAFFGQGTRLTVV.

This clonotype was detected only a few times. The V gene is TRBV27, the J gene TRBJ2-3; 13 bases map to TRBD2. The V segment lost 5 bases and the J segment 3 bases; nucleotides outside the gene matches: 8. Germline V lookup: CDR1 MNHEY, CDR2 SMNVEV (reference sequence). The CDR3 runs 17 residues. The CDR3, as DNA: TGTGCCAGCAGTATGAGGACTAGCGGGGGAGCAACAGATACGCAGTATTTT. This gives the protein CASSMRTSGGATDTQYF.

This chain links TRBV7-9 with TRBJ2-1; 7 positions agree with TRBD1. J gave up 2 bases and V 4 bases, and 5 bases lay outside the gene matches. The CDR3 runs 15 residues. Germline CDR1 reads SEHNR; CDR2 reads FQNEAQ (reference sequence). The CDR3 DNA reads TGTGCCAGCAGCTGGGGGCAGGGGGCCTACAATGAGCAGTTCTTC. Translated, it gives CASSWGQGAYNEQFF.

The rearrangement joins TRBV6-5 to TRBJ1-1, with no clear D. This CDR3 has 15 amino acids. Deletions cut 0 bases from V and 5 bases from J, with 13 bases between. Germline V gives CDR1 MNHEY, CDR2 SVGAGI. The CDR3 reads CASSYSWATGTEAFF. CDR3 sequence (DNA): TGTGCCAGCAGTTACTCCTGGGCAACTGGTACTGAAGCTTTCTTT.

The chain is built from TRBV29-1 and TRBJ2-1, with D perhaps matching TRBD1 (6 bases). This CDR3 spans 14 amino acids. Per the germline V gene, CDR1 is SQVTM and CDR2 is ANQGSEA. The ends were cut back, 6 bases at V and 1 base at J, with 13 bases in the middle. CDR3: CSVSGVLSYNEQFF. The CDR3 DNA reads TGCAGCGTCTCAGGGGTCCTATCCTACAATGAGCAGTTCTTC.

The table lists this clonotype with many counts. The V call is TRBV29-1, the J call TRBJ2-5; maybe TRBD2 (5 bases). The CDR3 totals 11 residues. The germline V and J ends were trimmed by 7 bases and 3 bases, with 9 bases remaining between them. Germline V lookup: CDR1 SQVTM, CDR2 ANQGSEA. The CDR3 DNA reads TGCAGCGGAGGGAGAAAAGAGACCCAGTACTTC. Translation: CSGGRKETQYF.

The table lists this clonotype with a few counts. The V and J genes are TRBV24-1 and TRBJ2-5; D may match TRBD1 or TRBD2 (5 bases each). V was clipped by 5 bases and J by 4 bases, with 13 bases between them. The CDR3 extends over 14 amino acids. Germline V CDR1 and CDR2: KGHDR, SFDVKD. CDR3 amino acids: CATSVGGSLETQYF. In DNA form, the CDR3 reads TGTGCCACCAGTGTTGGGGGAAGTTTAGAGACCCAGTACTTC.

The V and J genes are TRBV24-1 and TRBJ2-3, with TRBD2 matching over 13 bases. CDR1 is KGHDR, CDR2 SFDVKD, per germline. After removal of 9 bases from V and 3 bases from J, the junction contained 17 bases not matched to a gene. The CDR3 is 19 amino acids. The CDR3 region is CATAQGFRTSGRGTDTQYF. Here the CDR3 DNA reads TGTGCCACCGCACAGGGGTTTCGGACTAGCGGGAGAGGGACAGATACGCAGTATTTT.